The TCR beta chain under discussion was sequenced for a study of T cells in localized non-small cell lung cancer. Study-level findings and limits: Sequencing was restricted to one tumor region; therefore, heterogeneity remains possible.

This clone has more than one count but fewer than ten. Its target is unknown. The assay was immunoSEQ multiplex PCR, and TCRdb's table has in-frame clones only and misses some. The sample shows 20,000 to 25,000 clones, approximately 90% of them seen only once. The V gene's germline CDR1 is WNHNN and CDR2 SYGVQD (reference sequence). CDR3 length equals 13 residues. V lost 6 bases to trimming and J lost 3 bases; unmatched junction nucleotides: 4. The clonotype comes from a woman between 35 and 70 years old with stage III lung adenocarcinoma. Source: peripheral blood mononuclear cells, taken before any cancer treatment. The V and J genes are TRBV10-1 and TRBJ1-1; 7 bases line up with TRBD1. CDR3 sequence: CASSLGQDTEAFF. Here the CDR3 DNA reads TGCGCCAGCAGCTTAGGACAGGACACTGAAGCTTTCTTT.